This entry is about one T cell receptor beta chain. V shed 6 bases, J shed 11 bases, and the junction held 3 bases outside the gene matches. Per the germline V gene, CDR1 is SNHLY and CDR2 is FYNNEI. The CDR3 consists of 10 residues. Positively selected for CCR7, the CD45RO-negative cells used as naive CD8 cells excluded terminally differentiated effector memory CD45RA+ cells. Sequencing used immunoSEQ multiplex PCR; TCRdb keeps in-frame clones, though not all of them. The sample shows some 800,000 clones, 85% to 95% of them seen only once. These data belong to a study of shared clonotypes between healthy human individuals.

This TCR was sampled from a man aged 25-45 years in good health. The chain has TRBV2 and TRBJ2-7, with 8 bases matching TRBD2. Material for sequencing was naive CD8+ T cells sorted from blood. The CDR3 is CASRGTREYF. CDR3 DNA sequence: TGTGCCAGCAGAGGGACTAGGGAGTACTTC.